This T cell receptor beta chain came from a study of neurological immune-mediated disorders. The CDR3 length is 13 residues. V lost 4 bases and J lost 5; bases outside the gene matches: 4. From germline, CDR1 is MNHEY and CDR2 SMNVEV (reference sequence). Libraries used 2 million unsorted PBMCs kept frozen in RNAlater. The authors produced cDNA by 5'RACE using 10-nucleotide random UMIs. TCRdb passed the 5' RACE reads through MiXCR, listing each CDR3 protein once. The table shows about 59,000 distinct CDR3 sequences, with roughly 13% occurring only once. This clonotype was counted ten times or more. The origin of this receptor is a woman aged 55-69 years with HTLV-1-associated myelopathy (HAM/TSP). Sequenced material: PBMCs. The rearrangement links TRBV27 to TRBJ1-1; TRBD1 agrees at 7 bases. CDR3 DNA sequence: TGTGCCAGCAGTTCGATGACAGGGACTGAAGCTTTCTTT. Its protein product is CASSSMTGTEAFF.